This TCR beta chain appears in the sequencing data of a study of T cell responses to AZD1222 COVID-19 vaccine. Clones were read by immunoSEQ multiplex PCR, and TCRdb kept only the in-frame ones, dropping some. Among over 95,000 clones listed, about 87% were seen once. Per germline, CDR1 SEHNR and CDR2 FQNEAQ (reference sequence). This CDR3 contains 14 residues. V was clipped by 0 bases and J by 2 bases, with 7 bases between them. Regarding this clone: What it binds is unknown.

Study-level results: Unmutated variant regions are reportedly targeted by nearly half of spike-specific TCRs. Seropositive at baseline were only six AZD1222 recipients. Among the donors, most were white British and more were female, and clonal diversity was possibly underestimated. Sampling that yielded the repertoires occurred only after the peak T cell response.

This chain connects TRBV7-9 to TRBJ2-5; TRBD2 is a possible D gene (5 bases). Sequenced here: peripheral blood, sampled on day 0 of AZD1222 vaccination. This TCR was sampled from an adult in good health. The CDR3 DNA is TGTGCCAGCAGCTTAGCCCGGACTCAAGAGACCCAGTACTTC. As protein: CASSLARTQETQYF. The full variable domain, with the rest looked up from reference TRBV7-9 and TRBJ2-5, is DTGVSQNPRHKITKRGQNVTFRCDPISEHNRLYWYRQTLGQGPEFLTYFQNEAQLEKSRLLSDRFSAERPKGSFSTLEIQRTEQGDSAMYLCASSLARTQETQYFGPGTRLLVL.